The rows below give T cell receptor beta chains drawn from one sample of a study of blood T cells in healthy people across ages. TCRdb re-derived calls from the 5' RACE reads in MiXCR, one entry per CDR3 protein. The data hold 1.5 million to 2 million distinct CDR3 sequences, with 28% observed a single time. The sample taken for sequencing was blood. The receptors here all came from a woman in her twenties or thirties in good health. CDR3s include the opening cysteine and the closing phenylalanine or tryptophan. D genes are given only for firm matches. Part of the rows lack a size; the others show once, few, many or a class for expanded clones.

v_gene	d_gene	j_gene	abundance	CDR3aa	CDR3nt
TRBV5-1	.	TRBJ2-3	.	CASSPGLWGTDTQYF	TGCGCCAGCAGCCCGGGACTTTGGGGCACAGATACGCAGTATTTT
TRBV2	TRBD1	TRBJ2-5	.	CASRPHRGETQYF	TGTGCCAGCCGCCCGCACAGGGGGGAGACCCAGTACTTC
TRBV28	.	TRBJ2-7	.	CASSWRGPPYEQYF	TGTGCCAGCAGTTGGCGGGGTCCTCCCTACGAGCAGTACTTC
TRBV6-2/TRBV6-3	TRBD1	TRBJ1-6	few	CASNADRGPSGPLHF	TGTGCCAGCAATGCTGACAGGGGCCCCTCGGGACCCCTCCACTTT
TRBV29-1	.	TRBJ2-3	.	CSVAARQETVGDTQYF	TGCAGCGTTGCGGCCCGGCAGGAAACGGTGGGAGATACGCAGTATTTT
TRBV30	.	TRBJ1-5	.	CAWSEQGGSNQPQHF	TGTGCCTGGAGTGAACAGGGTGGAAGCAATCAGCCCCAGCATTTT
TRBV7-2	TRBD2	TRBJ2-7	few	CASSISGRGEQYF	TGTGCCAGCAGTATTTCCGGGAGGGGGGAGCAGTACTTC
TRBV4-1	.	TRBJ1-2	.	CASSQEHRVGYGYTF	TGCGCCAGCAGCCAAGAGCACAGGGTGGGCTATGGCTACACCTTC
TRBV3-1	.	TRBJ1-1	.	CASSQGRRGGTEAFF	TGTGCCAGCAGTCAGGGACGGCGGGGTGGCACTGAAGCTTTCTTT
TRBV4-3	.	TRBJ2-7	many	CASSQDIQSYEQYF	TGCGCCAGCAGCCAAGATATACAGAGCTACGAGCAGTACTTC
TRBV12-3/TRBV12-4	.	TRBJ2-1	.	CASSLTWNEQFF	TGTGCCAGTAGTTTAACCTGGAATGAGCAGTTCTTC
TRBV29-1	.	TRBJ2-3	many	CSASPVTGLDTQYF	TGCAGCGCAAGCCCCGTGACTGGTTTGGATACGCAGTATTTT
TRBV5-1	.	TRBJ1-6	few	CASSLAGSDSPLHF	TGCGCCAGCAGCTTGGCGGGGTCTGATTCACCCCTCCACTTT
TRBV11-2	.	TRBJ2-3	.	CASSSLHGGPSNSTDTQYF	TGTGCCAGCAGCTCCCTCCACGGGGGGCCTTCTAATAGCACAGATACGCAGTATTTT
TRBV7-2	TRBD2	TRBJ2-4	.	CASSLGTSGALGNIQYF	TGTGCCAGCAGCTTAGGGACTAGCGGGGCCCTGGGAAACATTCAGTACTTC
TRBV20-1	.	TRBJ1-1	few	CSARRGGEAFF	TGCAGTGCTAGAAGGGGCGGTGAAGCTTTCTTT
TRBV14	.	TRBJ1-1	.	CASSQRSDTEAFF	TGTGCCAGCAGCCAGAGGTCGGACACTGAAGCTTTCTTT
TRBV5-1	.	TRBJ2-1	many	CASIGSINNEQFF	TGCGCCAGCATCGGGAGTATTAACAATGAGCAGTTCTTC
TRBV7-2	.	TRBJ1-6	.	CARWGGNSPLHF	TGTGCCAGATGGGGGGGGAATTCACCCCTCCACTTT
TRBV7-3	.	TRBJ2-3	.	CASSSQPMASTDTQYF	TGTGCCAGCAGCTCCCAACCTATGGCTAGCACAGATACGCAGTATTTT